There are a few counts of the clone carrying this TCR beta chain. Its antigen is unidentified. PCR involved 60 Vbeta and 13 Jbeta primers. The data were produced by immunoSEQ multiplex PCR, yet TCRdb's version contains in-frame clones alone and is incomplete. The data contain roughly 89,000 clones, roughly 76% of them singletons. Trimming stripped 8 bases from V and 1 base from J, with 8 bases between. Germline assignment: CDR1 MNHNY and CDR2 SVGAGI (reference sequence). This CDR3 spans 12 amino acids. The sample comes from a study of cytomegalovirus exposure and HLA in healthy donors. General observations from the study: It has been reported that TCR beta sequences accurately predicted the HLA-A and HLA-B alleles of most subjects. Many donors carried some public TCRs, although rarity characterized most TCR sequences. Confirmation was obtained in vitro that a few CMV-associated chains are specific for CMV antigens.

V and J are TRBV6-6 and TRBJ1-1; no reliable D call. Sequencing used PBMCs. The receptor comes from a woman in her twenties or thirties in good health and CMV-seronegative. CDR3 in amino acids: CASSPGNTEAFF. The CDR3 DNA is TGTGCCAGCTCCCCGGGGAACACTGAAGCTTTCTTT.